The clone carrying this TCR beta chain was seen once. This entry belongs to a study of CD8 T cells in Susac syndrome. In contrast to the negatively isolated CD8+ and CD4+ T cells, TEMRA cells were FACS-enriched. Reverse transcription of roughly 0.45 to 1 ug RNA was performed with random hexamers. TCRdb analysed the immunoSEQ multiplex PCR reads with MiXCR anew, one entry per CDR3 protein. This sample carries 70,000 or so distinct CDR3 sequences, approximately 95% of them seen once, and the ten largest clones take roughly 0.22%. This CDR3 is 15 amino acids long. Trimming shortened V by 0 bases and J by 4 bases, and 10 bases separated the two germline ends.

The material sequenced was CD8+ T cells from PBMCs. The sequence came from a human donor in good health. The V call is TRBV23-1, the J call TRBJ1-3; D gene unclear. TRBV23-1 belongs to the ORF category, with a function that is uncertain. CDR3 region: CASSQSERYGNTIYF. CDR3 sequence (DNA): TGCGCCAGCAGTCAATCGGAGAGGTACGGAAACACCATATATTTT.